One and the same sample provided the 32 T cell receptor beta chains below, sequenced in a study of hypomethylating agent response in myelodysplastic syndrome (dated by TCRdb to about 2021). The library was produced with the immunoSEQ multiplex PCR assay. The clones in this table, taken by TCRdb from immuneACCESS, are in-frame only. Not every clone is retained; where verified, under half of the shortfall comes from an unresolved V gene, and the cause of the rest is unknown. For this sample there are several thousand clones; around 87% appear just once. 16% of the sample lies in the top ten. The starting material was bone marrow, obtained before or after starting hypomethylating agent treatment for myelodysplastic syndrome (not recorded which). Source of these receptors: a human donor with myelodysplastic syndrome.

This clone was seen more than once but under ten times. The CDR3 DNA follows: TGTGCCAGCAGTGGGATGAACACTGAAGCTTTCTTT. The encoded protein is CASSGMNTEAFF. The chain joins TRBV25-1 to TRBJ1-1; no firm D call. The CDR3 is 12 amino acids. CDR1 and CDR2 (germline): MGHDK, SYGVNS. V was shortened by 4 bases and J by 0 bases, with 3 bases between the two germline ends.

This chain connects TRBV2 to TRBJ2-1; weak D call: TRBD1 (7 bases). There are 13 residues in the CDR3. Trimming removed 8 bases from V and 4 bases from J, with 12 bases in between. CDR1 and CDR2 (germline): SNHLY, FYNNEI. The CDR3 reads CASRGTAYNEQFF. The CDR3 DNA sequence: TGTGCCAGCCGCGGGACAGCTTACAATGAGCAGTTCTTC.

CDR3 bases: TGTGCCTGGAGTGTTGGGGAGGGGGCATATGGCTACACCTTC. This codes for CAWSVGEGAYGYTF. This sequence joins TRBV30 and TRBJ1-2; 7 nucleotides line up with TRBD1. The CDR3 runs to 14 residues. The V and J ends lost 0 bases and 5 bases, in that order; junction bases with no gene match: 6. Germline V gives CDR1 GTSNPN, CDR2 SVGIG (reference sequence). Full variable domain (remainder filled in from reference TRBV30 and TRBJ1-2): SQTIHQWPATLVQPVGSPLSLECTVEGTSNPNLYWYRQAAGRGLQLLFYSVGIGQISSEVPQNLSASRPQDRQFILSSKKLLLSDSGFYLCAWSVGEGAYGYTFGSGTRLTVV.

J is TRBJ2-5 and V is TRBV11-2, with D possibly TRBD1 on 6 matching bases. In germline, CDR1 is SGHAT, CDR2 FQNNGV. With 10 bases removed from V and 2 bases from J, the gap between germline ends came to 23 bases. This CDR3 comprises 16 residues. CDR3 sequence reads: CATSWEQGSSQETQYF. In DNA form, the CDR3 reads TGTGCCACCTCGTGGGAACAGGGTTCCTCGCAAGAGACCCAGTACTTC.

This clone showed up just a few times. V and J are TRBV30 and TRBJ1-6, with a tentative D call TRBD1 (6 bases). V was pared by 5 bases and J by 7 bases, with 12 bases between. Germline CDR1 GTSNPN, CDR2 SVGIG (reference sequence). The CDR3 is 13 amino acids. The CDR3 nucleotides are TGTGCCTGGGTAATAGGGGGGAATTCACCCCTCCACTTT. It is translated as CAWVIGGNSPLHF.

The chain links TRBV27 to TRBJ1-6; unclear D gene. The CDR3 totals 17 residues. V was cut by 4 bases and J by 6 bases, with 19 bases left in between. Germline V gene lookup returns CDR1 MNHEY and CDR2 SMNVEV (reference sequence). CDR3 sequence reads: CASSSSLVLLPNSPLHF. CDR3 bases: TGTGCCAGCAGTTCCTCCCTCGTCTTACTTCCTAATTCACCCCTCCACTTT.

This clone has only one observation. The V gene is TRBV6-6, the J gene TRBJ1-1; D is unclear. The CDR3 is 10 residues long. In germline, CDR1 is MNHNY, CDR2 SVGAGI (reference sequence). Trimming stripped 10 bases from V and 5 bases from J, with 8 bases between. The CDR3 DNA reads TGTGCCACAGCCTGGACTGAAGCTTTCTTT. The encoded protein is CATAWTEAFF.

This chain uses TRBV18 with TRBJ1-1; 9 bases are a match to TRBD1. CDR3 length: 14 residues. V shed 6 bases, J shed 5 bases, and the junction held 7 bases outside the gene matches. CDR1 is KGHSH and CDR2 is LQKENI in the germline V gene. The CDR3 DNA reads TGTGCCAGCTCCTTAACAGGGGGCGATACTGAAGCTTTCTTT. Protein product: CASSLTGGDTEAFF.

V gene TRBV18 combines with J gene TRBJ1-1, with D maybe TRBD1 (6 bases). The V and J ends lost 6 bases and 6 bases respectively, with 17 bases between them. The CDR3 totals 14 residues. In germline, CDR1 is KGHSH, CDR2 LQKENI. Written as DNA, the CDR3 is TGTGCCAGCTCGCACTCAGGGGAGGTCCCTGAAGCTTTCTTT. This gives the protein CASSHSGEVPEAFF.

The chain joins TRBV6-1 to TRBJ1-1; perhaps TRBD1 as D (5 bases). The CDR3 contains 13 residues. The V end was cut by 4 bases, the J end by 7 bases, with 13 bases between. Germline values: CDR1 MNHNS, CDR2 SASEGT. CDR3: CASSASGWNEAFF. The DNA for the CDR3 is TGTGCCAGCAGTGCCTCAGGGTGGAATGAAGCTTTCTTT.

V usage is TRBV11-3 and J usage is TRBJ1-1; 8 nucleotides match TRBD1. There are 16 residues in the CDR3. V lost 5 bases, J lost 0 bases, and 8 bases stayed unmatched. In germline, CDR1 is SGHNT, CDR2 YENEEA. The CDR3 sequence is CASSLDREVMNTEAFF. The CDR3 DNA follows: TGTGCCAGCAGCCTGGACAGGGAGGTAATGAACACTGAAGCTTTCTTT.

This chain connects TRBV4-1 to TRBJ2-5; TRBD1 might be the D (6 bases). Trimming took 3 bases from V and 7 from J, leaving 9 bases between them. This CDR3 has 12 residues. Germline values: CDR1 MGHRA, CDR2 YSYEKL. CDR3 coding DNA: TGCGCCAGCAGCCATATACAGGGGACCCAGTACTTC. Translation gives CASSHIQGTQYF.

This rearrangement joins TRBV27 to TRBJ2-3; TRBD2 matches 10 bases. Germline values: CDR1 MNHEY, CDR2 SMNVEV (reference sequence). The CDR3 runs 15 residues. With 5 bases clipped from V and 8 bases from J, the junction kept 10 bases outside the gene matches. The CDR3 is CASSRSGGVVGTQYF. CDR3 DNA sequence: TGTGCCAGCAGTCGGAGCGGGGGGGTGGTAGGTACGCAGTATTTT.

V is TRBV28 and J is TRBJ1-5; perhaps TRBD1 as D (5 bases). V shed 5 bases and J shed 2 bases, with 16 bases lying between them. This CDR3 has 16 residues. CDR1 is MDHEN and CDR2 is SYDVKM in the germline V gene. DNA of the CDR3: TGTGCCAGCAGTCCCCTTTTGGGCAGGGGCAATCAGCCCCAGCATTTT. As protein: CASSPLLGRGNQPQHF.

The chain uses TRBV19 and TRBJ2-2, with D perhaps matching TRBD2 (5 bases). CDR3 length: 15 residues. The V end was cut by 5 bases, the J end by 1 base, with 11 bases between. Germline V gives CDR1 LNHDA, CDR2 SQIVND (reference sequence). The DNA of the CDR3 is TGTGCCAGTAGTGGTGCAGGAGGGAACACCGGGGAGCTGTTTTTT. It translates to CASSGAGGNTGELFF.

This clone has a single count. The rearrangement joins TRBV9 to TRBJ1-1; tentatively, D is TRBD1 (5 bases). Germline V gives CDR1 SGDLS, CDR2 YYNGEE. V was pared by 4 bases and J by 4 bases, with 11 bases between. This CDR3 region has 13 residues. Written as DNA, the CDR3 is TGTGCCAGCAGCAAAGCGGACACCACTGAAGCTTTCTTT. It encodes CASSKADTTEAFF.

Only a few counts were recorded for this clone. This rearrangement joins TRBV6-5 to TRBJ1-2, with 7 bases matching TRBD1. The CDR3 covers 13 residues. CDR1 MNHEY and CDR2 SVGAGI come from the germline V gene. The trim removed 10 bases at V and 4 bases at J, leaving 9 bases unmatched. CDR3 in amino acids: CATVQGSGYGYTF. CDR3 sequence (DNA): TGTGCCACCGTACAGGGGTCGGGCTATGGCTACACCTTC.

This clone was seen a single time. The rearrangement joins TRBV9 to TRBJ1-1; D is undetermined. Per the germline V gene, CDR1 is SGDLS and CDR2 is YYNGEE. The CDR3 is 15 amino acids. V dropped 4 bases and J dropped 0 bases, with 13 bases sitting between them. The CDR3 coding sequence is TGTGCCAGCAGCCAGACGGCCCTCCTGAACACTGAAGCTTTCTTT. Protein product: CASSQTALLNTEAFF.

The CDR3 region is CAISARDRVSSPLHF. The CDR3 DNA reads TGTGCCATCAGTGCCCGGGACAGGGTCAGTTCACCCCTCCACTTT. This sequence joins TRBV10-3 and TRBJ1-6; 9 bases fit TRBD1. The CDR3 consists of 15 residues. Germline V gene data show CDR1 as ENHRY and CDR2 as SYGVKD. V lost 4 bases, J lost 9 bases, and 7 bases stayed unmatched.

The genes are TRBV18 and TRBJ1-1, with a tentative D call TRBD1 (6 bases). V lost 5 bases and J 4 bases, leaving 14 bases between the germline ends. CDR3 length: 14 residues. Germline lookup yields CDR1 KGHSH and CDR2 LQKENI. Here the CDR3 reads CASSKGQRGTEAFF. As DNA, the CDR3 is TGTGCCAGCTCAAAAGGACAGAGGGGCACTGAAGCTTTCTTT. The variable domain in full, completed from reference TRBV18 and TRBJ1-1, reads NAGVMQNPRHLVRRRGQEARLRCSPMKGHSHVYWYRQLPEEGLKFMVYLQKENIIDESGMPKERFSAEFPKEGPSILRIQQVVRGDSAAYFCASSKGQRGTEAFFGQGTRLTVV.

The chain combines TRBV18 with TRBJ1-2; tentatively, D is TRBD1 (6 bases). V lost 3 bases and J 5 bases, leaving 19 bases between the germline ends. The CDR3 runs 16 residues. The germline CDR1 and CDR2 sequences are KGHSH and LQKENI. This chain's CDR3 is CASSPMGTGQQYGYTF. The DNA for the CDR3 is TGTGCCAGCTCACCGATGGGGACCGGACAGCAATATGGCTACACCTTC.

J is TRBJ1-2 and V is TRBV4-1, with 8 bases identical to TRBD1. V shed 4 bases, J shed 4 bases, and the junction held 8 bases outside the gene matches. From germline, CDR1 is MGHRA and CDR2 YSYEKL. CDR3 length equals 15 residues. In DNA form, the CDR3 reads TGCGCCAGCAGCCCCCGGCAGGGGGCGAGCTATGGCTACACCTTC. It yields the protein CASSPRQGASYGYTF.

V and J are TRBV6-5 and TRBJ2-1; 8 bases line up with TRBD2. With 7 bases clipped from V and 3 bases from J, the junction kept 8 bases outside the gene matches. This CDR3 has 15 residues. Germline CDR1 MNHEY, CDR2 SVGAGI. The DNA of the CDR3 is TGTGCCAGCAAGGGGAGCGGGGGAGACTACAATGAGCAGTTCTTC. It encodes CASKGSGGDYNEQFF.

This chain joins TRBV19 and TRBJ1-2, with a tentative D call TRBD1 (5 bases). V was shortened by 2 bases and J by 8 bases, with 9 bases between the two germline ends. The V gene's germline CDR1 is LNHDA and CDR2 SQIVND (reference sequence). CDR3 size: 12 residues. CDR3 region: CASSIQGLGYTF. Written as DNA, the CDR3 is TGTGCCAGTAGTATACAGGGTTTGGGCTACACCTTC.

The CDR3: CATSRPPEEEKLFF. The CDR3, as DNA: TGTGCCACCTCCCGGCCTCCTGAGGAGGAAAAACTGTTTTTT. The V gene is TRBV19, the J gene TRBJ1-4; no clear D. This CDR3 region has 14 residues. Trimming pared 10 bases from V and 8 bases from J, leaving 20 bases between. CDR1 and CDR2 (germline): LNHDA, SQIVND (reference sequence).

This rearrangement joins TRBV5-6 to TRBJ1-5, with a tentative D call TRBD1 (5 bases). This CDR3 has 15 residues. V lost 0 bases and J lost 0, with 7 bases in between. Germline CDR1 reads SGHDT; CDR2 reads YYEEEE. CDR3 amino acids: CASSLAGNSNQPQHF. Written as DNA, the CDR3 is TGTGCCAGCAGCTTGGCAGGGAATAGCAATCAGCCCCAGCATTTT. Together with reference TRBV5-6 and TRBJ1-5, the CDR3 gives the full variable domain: DAGVTQSPTHLIKTRGQQVTLRCSPKSGHDTVSWYQQALGQGPQFIFQYYEEEERQRGNFPDRFSGHQFPNYSSELNVNALLLGDSALYLCASSLAGNSNQPQHFGDGTRLSIL.

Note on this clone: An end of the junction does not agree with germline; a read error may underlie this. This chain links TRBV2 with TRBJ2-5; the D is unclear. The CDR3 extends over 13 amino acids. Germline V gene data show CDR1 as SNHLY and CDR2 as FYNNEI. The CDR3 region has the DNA TGTGCCAGGAGTGCCCCCAATCAAGAGACCCAGTACTTC. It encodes CARSAPNQETQYF.

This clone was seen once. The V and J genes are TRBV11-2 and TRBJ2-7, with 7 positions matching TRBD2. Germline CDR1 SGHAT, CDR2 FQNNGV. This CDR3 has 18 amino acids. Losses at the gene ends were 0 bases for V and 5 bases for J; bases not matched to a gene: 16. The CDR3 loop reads CASSLEFFRRGEGDEQYF. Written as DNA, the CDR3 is TGTGCCAGCAGCTTAGAATTCTTCCGACGGGGGGAAGGGGACGAGCAGTACTTC. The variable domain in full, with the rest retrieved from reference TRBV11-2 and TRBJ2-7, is EAGVAQSPRYKIIEKRQSVAFWCNPISGHATLYWYQQILGQGPKLLIQFQNNGVVDDSQLPKDRFSAERLKGVDSTLKIQPAKLEDSAVYLCASSLEFFRRGEGDEQYFGPGTRLTVT.

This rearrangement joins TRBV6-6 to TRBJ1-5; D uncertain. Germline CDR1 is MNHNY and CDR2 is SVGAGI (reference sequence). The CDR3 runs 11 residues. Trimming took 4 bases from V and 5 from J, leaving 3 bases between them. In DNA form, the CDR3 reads TGTGCCAGCAGTTTGGATCAGCCCCAGCATTTT. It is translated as CASSLDQPQHF.

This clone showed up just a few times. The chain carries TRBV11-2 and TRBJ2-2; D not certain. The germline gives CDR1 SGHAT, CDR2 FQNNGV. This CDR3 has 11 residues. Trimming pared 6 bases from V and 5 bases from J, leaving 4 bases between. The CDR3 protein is CASSMTGELFF. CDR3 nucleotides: TGTGCCAGCAGTATGACCGGGGAGCTGTTTTTT.

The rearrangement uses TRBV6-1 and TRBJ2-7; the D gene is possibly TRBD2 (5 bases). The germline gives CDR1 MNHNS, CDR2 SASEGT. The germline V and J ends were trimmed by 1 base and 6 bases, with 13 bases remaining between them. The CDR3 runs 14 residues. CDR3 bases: TGTGCCAGCAGTGAAGGCGGACTTAACACCGAGCAGTACTTC. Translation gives CASSEGGLNTEQYF.

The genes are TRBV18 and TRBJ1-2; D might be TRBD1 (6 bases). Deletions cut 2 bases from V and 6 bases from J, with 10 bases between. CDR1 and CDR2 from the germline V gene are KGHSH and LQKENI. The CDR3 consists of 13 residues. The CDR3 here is CASSPATGNGYTF. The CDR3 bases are TGTGCCAGCTCACCAGCCACAGGGAATGGCTACACCTTC.